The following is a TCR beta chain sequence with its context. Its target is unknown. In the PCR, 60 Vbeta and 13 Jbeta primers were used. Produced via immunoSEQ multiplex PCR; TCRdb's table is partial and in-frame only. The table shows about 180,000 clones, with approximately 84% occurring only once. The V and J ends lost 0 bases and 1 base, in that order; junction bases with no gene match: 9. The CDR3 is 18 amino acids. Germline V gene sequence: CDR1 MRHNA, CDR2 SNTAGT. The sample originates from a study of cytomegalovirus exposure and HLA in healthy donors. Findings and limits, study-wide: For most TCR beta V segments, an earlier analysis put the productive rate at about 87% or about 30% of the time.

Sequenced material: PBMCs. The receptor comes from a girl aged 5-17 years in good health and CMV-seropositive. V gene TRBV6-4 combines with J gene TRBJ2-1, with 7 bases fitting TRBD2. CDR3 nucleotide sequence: TGTGCCAGCAGTGACTCGAGACTGGGGCGGGGGTCCTACAATGAGCAGTTCTTC. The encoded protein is CASSDSRLGRGSYNEQFF.